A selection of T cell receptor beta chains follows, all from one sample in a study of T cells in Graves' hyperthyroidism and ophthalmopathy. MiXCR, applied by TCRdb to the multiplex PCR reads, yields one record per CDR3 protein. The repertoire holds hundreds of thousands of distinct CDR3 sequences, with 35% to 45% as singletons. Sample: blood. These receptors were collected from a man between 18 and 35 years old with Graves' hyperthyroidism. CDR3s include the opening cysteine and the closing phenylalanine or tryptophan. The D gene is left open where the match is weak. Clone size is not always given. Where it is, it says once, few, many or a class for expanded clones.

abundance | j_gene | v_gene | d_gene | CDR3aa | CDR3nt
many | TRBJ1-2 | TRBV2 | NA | CASINESGPNYGYTF | TGTGCCAGCATCAATGAGTCGGGACCTAACTATGGCTACACCTTC
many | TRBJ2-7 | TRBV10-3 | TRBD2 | CAISAGLAAYEQYF | TGTGCCATCAGTGCAGGACTAGCGGCCTACGAGCAGTACTTC
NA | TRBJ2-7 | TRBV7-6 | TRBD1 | CASSRTGKGSYEQYF | TGTGCCAGCAGCCGGACAGGGAAAGGATCCTACGAGCAGTACTTC
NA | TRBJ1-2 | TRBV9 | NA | CASSQEWAKGYTF | TGTGCCAGCAGCCAAGAGTGGGCGAAGGGCTACACCTTC
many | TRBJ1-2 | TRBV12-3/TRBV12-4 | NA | CASSLPRAGPHGYTF | TGTGCCAGCAGTTTGCCACGGGCAGGCCCGCATGGCTACACCTTC
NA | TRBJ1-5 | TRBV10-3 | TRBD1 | CAISRDRGRLRREHF | TGTGCCATCAGTCGGGACAGGGGGCGGCTGAGGCGCGAGCATTTT
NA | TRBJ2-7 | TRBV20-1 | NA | CSARRQHTGELYF | TGCAGTGCTAGACGACAGCACACCGGGGAGCTGTACTTC
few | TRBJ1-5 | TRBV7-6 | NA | CASSQGSYQPQHF | TGTGCCAGCAGCCAGGGGTCCTATCAGCCCCAGCATTTT
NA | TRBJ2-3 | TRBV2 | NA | CASPKVVADTQYF | TGTGCCAGCCCGAAGGTCGTCGCAGATACGCAGTATTTT
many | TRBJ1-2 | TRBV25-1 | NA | CASSEGMNYGYTF | TGTGCCAGCAGTGAAGGGATGAACTATGGCTACACCTTC
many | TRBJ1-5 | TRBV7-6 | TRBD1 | CASSLEQGASNQPQHF | TGTGCCAGCAGCTTGGAACAGGGGGCTAGCAATCAGCCCCAGCATTTT
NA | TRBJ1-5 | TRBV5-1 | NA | CASSPVAGEDQPQHF | TGCGCCAGCAGCCCCGTAGCGGGAGAGGATCAGCCCCAGCATTTT
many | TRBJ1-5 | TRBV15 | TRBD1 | CATSRDARTGDPRYGNQPQHF | TGTGCCACCAGCAGAGATGCCAGGACAGGGGATCCTCGGTATGGCAATCAGCCCCAGCATTTT
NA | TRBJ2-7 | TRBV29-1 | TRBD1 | CSGGTGYEQYF | TGCAGCGGAGGGACAGGGTACGAGCAGTACTTC
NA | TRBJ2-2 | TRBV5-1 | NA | CASSLDEGRTGELFF | TGCGCCAGCAGCTTGGATGAGGGGAGGACCGGGGAGCTGTTTTTT
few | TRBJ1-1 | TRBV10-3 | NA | CATSKGGATEAFF | TGTGCCACCTCCAAAGGGGGGGCCACTGAAGCTTTCTTT
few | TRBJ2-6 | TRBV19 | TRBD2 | CASSREGGRFGANVLTF | TGTGCCAGTAGTCGGGAGGGGGGCCGCTTTGGGGCCAACGTCCTGACTTTC
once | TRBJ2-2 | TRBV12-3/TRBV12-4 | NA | CASSYLGRTGELFF | TGTGCCAGCAGTTACCTCGGACGCACCGGGGAGCTGTTTTTT
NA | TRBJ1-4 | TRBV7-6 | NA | CASRVGGTNEKLFF | TGTGCCAGCAGAGTAGGCGGGACTAATGAAAAACTGTTTTTT
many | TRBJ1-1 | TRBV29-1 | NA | CSVISPATPEAFF | TGCAGCGTGATCAGCCCCGCCACACCTGAAGCTTTCTTT
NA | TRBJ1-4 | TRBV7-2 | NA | CASRIWGNEKLFF | TGTGCCAGCAGGATATGGGGGAATGAAAAACTGTTTTTT
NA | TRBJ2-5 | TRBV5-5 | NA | CASSSPGQEIQETQYF | TGTGCCAGCAGCTCTCCGGGACAAGAGATCCAAGAGACCCAGTACTTC
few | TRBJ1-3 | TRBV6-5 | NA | CASSPGRSGNTIYF | TGTGCCAGCAGTCCAGGGAGGTCTGGAAACACCATATATTTT
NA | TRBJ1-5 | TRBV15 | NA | CATSRDRSGRGNQPQHF | TGTGCCACCAGCAGAGATCGGTCGGGACGGGGGAATCAGCCCCAGCATTTT
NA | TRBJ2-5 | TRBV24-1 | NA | CATSDYHNQETRYF | TGTGCCACCAGTGATTATCACAACCAAGAAACCCGGTACTTC
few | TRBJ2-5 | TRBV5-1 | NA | CASSLSEGLEETQYF | TGCGCCAGCAGCTTGTCGGAGGGGCTTGAAGAGACCCAGTACTTC
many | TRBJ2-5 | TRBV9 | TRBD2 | CASSASGGAGETQYF | TGTGCCAGCAGCGCTAGCGGGGGGGCCGGTGAGACCCAGTACTTC
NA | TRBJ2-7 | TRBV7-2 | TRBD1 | CASRPGQGARGEQYF | TGCGCCAGCAGACCGGGACAGGGGGCGAGAGGCGAGCAGTACTTC
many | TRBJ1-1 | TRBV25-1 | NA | CASSLQDTEAFF | TGTGCCAGCAGTCTGCAGGACACTGAAGCTTTCTTT
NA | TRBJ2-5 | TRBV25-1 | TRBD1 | CASSDTQGAQETQYF | TGTGCCAGCAGTGATACACAGGGGGCGCAAGAGACCCAGTACTTC
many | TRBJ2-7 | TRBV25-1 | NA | CASSAWQFLTDEQYF | TGTGCCAGCAGTGCTTGGCAGTTTTTAACCGACGAGCAGTACTTC
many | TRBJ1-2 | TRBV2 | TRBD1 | CASSDAGGNGYTF | TGTGCCAGCAGTGACGCAGGGGGTAATGGCTACACCTTC
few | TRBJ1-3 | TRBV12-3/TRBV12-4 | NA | CASSLGADTIYF | TGTGCCAGCAGTTTAGGGGCGGACACCATATATTTT
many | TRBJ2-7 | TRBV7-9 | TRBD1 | CASSVTGGEYEQYF | TGTGCCAGCAGCGTAACAGGGGGTGAATACGAGCAGTACTTC
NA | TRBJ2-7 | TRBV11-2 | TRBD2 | CASRDYLTYEQYF | TGTGCCAGCCGGGACTACCTTACCTACGAGCAGTACTTC
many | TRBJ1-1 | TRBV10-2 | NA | CASMGGVSTEAFF | TGCGCCAGCATGGGGGGGGTTTCCACTGAAGCTTTCTTT
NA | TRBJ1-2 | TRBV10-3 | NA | CASSRPRDGGYTF | TGTGCCAGCAGCCGCCCCCGGGACGGCGGCTACACCTTC
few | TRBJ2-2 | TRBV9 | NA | CASSATGTLSTGELFF | TGTGCCAGCAGCGCAACCGGGACATTGTCCACCGGGGAGCTGTTTTTT
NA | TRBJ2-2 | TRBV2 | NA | CASVGAATTGELFF | TGTGCCAGCGTTGGGGCAGCAACCACCGGGGAGCTGTTTTTT
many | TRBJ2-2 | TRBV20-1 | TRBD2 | CSAPTGLDNTGELFF | TGCAGTGCTCCTACCGGACTAGATAACACCGGGGAGCTGTTTTTT
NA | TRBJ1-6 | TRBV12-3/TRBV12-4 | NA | CASSLDGSSSPLHF | TGTGCCAGCAGTTTAGACGGATCGTCTTCACCCCTCCACTTT
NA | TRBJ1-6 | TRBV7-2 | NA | CASSLEIRRPLHF | TGTGCCAGCAGCTTAGAAATCAGAAGACCCCTCCACTTT
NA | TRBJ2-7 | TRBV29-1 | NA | CSVNSGTWDEQYF | TGCAGCGTCAACTCCGGGACTTGGGACGAGCAGTACTTC
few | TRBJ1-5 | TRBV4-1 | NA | CASSQVIAEQPQHF | TGCGCCAGCAGCCAAGTGATCGCGGAGCAGCCCCAGCATTTT
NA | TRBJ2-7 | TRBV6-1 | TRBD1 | CASSESVDRAYEQYF | TGTGCCAGCAGTGAATCGGTGGACAGGGCCTACGAGCAGTACTTC
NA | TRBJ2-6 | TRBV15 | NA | CATSRDDKGLAF | TGTGCCACCAGCAGAGACGACAAAGGCTTAGCTTTC
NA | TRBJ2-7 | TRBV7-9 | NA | CASSQDAGASRFYEQYF | TGTGCCAGCAGCCAAGACGCGGGGGCTAGCAGGTTCTACGAGCAGTACTTC
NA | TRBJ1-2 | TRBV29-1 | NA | CSVGGRNYGYTF | TGCAGCGTAGGGGGACGGAACTATGGCTACACCTTC
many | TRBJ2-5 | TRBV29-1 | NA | CSVGGREETQYF | TGCAGCGTTGGAGGCAGGGAAGAGACCCAGTACTTC